This T cell receptor beta chain was sequenced in a study of identical twins (TCRdb year 2016). With respect to the entire study: To test whether fetal clonotypes persist, the study used deep sequencing on TCR alpha and beta repertoires from monozygotic twins, unrelated adults of various ages, and cord blood. Replicate twin experiments were performed at different times using different library preparation protocols to rule out contamination. Results and caveats for the whole study, not just this receptor: Excess twin sharing in beta out-of-frame sequences was weaker because fewer shared sequences lowered the signal-to-noise ratio. Zero-insertion analyses could be partly confounded by invariant T cells such as MAIT and iNKT, although diverse VJ usage argued against such confounding for most clonotypes. Because the same donors could not be followed over many years, the conclusions depended on cross-sectional statistical analysis. Out-of-frame TCR alpha sequences shared between twins showed an excess of low generation-probability sequences compared with coincidental sharing between unrelated individuals. Abundant cord blood beta clonotypes carried fewer insertions; young adult naive repertoires showed a weaker similar trend, while memory repertoires showed none. In monozygotic twins, out-of-frame TCR alpha sharing was systematically underestimated by recombination models, although the models agreed with sharing between unrelated individuals.

Every donor was a healthy Caucasian. Three pairs of female monozygotic twins, all aged 18 to 29 years, were included in the twin cohort. Peripheral blood mononuclear cells were used as the source from which RNA for TCR libraries was isolated. The library was generated by 5' RACE. Data came from an Illumina HiSeq 2000. A universal primer binding site was introduced by template switching, and a unique molecular identifier was present in the final cDNA, enabling accurate counting of TCR cDNA molecules. Specific primers in the conserved constant-segment region were used to synthesize first-strand cDNA for the TCR alpha and beta chains. To control for contamination, every cDNA library was double barcoded, receiving both a SMART-Mk sample barcode and Illumina barcodes. TruSeq adapter sequences, together with Illumina sample barcodes, were added in two successive PCR steps. TCR alpha and beta cDNA libraries were sequenced on the Illumina HiSeq platform with custom primers. The original methods were these. MiGEC processed the raw reads to extract unique molecular identifiers, while MiXCR was used to determine the CDR3 positions. For each individual, recombination models were inferred using an EM algorithm with the repgenHMM and IGoR tools. The analysis of shared clonotypes was done with the tcR package in R, with sharing normalized by the product of cloneset sizes. To study raw recombination without the effects of thymic and clonal selection, out-of-frame nonproductive sequences were analyzed. The raw public data were reprocessed by TCRdb itself: fastp quality trimming at Q25, MiXCR clonotype calling, in-frame beta chains only. Each record represents a unique CDR3 protein, reported with the most common genes and DNA among its rows. The authors' filters were not applied to this entry. Within this sample are nearly 900,000 distinct CDR3 sequences, with roughly an eighth of them counted one time only. In total, the top ten clones hold about 1.5% of the sample.

This clonotype has a handful of counts. Its antigen is unknown. No per-base quality is available; no much larger clone lies one base away. Looking up the germline V gene (reference sequence) yields CDR1 LNHDA and CDR2 SQIVND. Spanning cysteine to phenylalanine, the CDR3 consists of 15 amino acids. The entry retains the CDR3 DNA only, 45 bases that are in frame from base 1. Trimming takes 5 bases from V and 4 bases from J, and the germline ends sit 14 bases apart. These data also featured in a second study, about yellow fever vaccine responses in identical twins. As that second study puts it: According to the authors, in identical twins the way T cells responded to vaccination appeared partly convergent and partly personalized. In the study, vaccine-responding T cell clones were precisely tracked in identical twins.

This chain joins TRBV19 to TRBJ2-2, with the identity of the D gene unclear. Material: PBMCs. This clonotype originated in a woman between 18 and 30 years old in good health. CDR3 region: CASSPPQVGTGELFF. The nucleotide sequence is given as TGTGCCAGTAGTCCCCCCCAGGTCGGCACCGGGGAGCTGTTTTTT.